The following is a T cell receptor beta chain sequence with its context. Its cognate antigen has yet to be identified. No base-level quality is on record; no much larger clone is a single base apart. V is cut by 1 base and J by 1 base, and the space between the germline ends is 13 bases. From the cysteine up to the phenylalanine, the CDR3 has a length of 16 residues. The read is trimmed to its CDR3 DNA, 48 bases read in frame from base 1. The library came from RT-PCR. Instrument used: Illumina HiSeq 2500. In-frame beta chains were kept once TCRdb had trimmed the public reads at Q25 with fastp and called clones with MiXCR. Each CDR3 protein appears once, grouped with its most common genes and DNA. In all, the sample holds fewer than 600,000 distinct CDR3 sequences, and approximately 7.8% of those were seen once. The ten top clones hold around 13% of the sample. These data belong to a study of response to subunit inactivated influenza vaccine (dated by TCRdb to the late 2010s). The study in broad terms: To follow how T cells responded to a trivalent subunit inactivated influenza vaccine, the researchers relied on deep quantitative profiling of the T cell receptor repertoire. Paper-wide results and their limitations: According to the authors, only a limited number of new T cells may be recruited by each seasonal influenza vaccination.

The starting material was PBMCs from blood, obtained roughly 24 months after vaccination. This receptor was identified in a man aged 45 to 75 who received an inactivated influenza vaccine. Donor details come from another sample of the same person, matched by shared clones. This chain is built from TRBV12-3 or TRBV12-4 and TRBJ1-1; TRBD1 could be the D gene, as 6 bases match. The CDR3 corresponds to CASSLGPGASNTEAFF. The DNA is as follows: TGTGCCAGCAGTTTAGGTCCAGGGGCCTCGAACACTGAAGCTTTCTTT.